Below, 5 T cell receptor beta chains from the same sample are listed, as sequenced in a study of cytomegalovirus exposure and HLA in healthy donors. The PCR employed 60 Vbeta primers together with 13 Jbeta primers. Only in-frame clones appear in the TCRdb table, and some are missing; sequencing was by immunoSEQ multiplex PCR. The top ten hold less than 5.5% of the sample, which has some 140,000 clones, about 86% seen once. The specimen was PBMCs. The receptors originated from a woman in her twenties or thirties in good health and CMV-seronegative.

The J gene is TRBJ1-2, the V gene TRBV12-5; D possibly corresponds to TRBD1 (5 bases). Between the trimmed V and J ends, which lost 0 bases and 3 bases, there was a span of 14 bases. CDR1 is LGHNT, CDR2 FRNRAP, per germline. The CDR3 consists of 16 residues. Written as DNA, the CDR3 is TGTGCTAGTGGTTTGGTTAGCGGAGGGGCTCACTATGGCTACACCTTC. Its protein product is CASGLVSGGAHYGYTF.

The chain combines TRBV19 with TRBJ2-1, with 9 nucleotides matching TRBD2. J was trimmed by 2 bases and V by 3 bases; bases with no gene match: 2. The germline CDR1 and CDR2 sequences are LNHDA and SQIVND (reference sequence). This CDR3 comprises 15 residues. The CDR3 DNA sequence: TGTGCCAGTAGTATGGGGACTAGCACCTACAATGAGCAGTTCTTC. Protein product: CASSMGTSTYNEQFF.

CDR3 region: CASTHGRVQETQYF. CDR3 sequence (DNA): TGTGCCAGCACCCACGGGAGAGTACAAGAGACCCAGTACTTC. This chain connects TRBV7-9 to TRBJ2-5; the D gene is possibly TRBD2 (6 bases). Between the trimmed V and J ends, which lost 7 bases and 2 bases, there was a span of 14 bases. There are 14 residues in the CDR3. Germline CDR1 is SEHNR and CDR2 is FQNEAQ (reference sequence).

The chain combines TRBV4-3 with TRBJ2-7, with 9 bases that match TRBD2. Trimming at V came to 0 bases and at J to 2 bases, leaving 5 bases not matched to a gene. Germline values: CDR1 LGHNA, CDR2 YSLEER. This CDR3 has 16 amino acids. The CDR3 DNA sequence: TGCGCCAGCAGCCAAGAAATAGCGGGGGTAACCTACGAGCAGTACTTC. Translated: CASSQEIAGVTYEQYF.

The chain combines TRBV19 with TRBJ2-7; TRBD2 is a possible D gene (5 bases). This CDR3 has 15 amino acids. The V end was cut by 5 bases, the J end by 0 bases, with 14 bases between. The germline CDR1 and CDR2 sequences are LNHDA and SQIVND (reference sequence). DNA for the CDR3: TGTGCCAGTAGTGCTAGCCCGGGCCCCTCCTACGAGCAGTACTTC. It specifies CASSASPGPSYEQYF.